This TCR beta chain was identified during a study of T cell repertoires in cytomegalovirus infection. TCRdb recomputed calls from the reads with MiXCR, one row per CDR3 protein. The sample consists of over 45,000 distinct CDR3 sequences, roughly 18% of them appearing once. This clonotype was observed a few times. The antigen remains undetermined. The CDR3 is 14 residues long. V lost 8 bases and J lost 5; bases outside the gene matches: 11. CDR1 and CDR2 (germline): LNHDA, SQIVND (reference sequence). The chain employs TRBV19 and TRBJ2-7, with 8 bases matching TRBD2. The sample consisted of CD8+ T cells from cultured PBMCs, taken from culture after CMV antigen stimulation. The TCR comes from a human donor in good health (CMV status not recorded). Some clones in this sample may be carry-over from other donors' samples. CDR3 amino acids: CASGPGTSVDEQYF. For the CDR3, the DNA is TGTGCCAGTGGACCCGGGACTAGTGTCGACGAGCAGTACTTC.